This T cell receptor (beta chain) came from a study of T cell responses to AZD1222 COVID-19 vaccine. Regarding the study as a whole: Baseline seropositivity characterized only a handful of AZD1222 recipients. The donors showed a predominance of white British ancestry and of females, with possible underestimation of clonal diversity.

Sequencing was performed with immunoSEQ multiplex PCR; in TCRdb, only in-frame clones are kept and a portion is missing. The sample lists 150,000 to 250,000 clones, roughly nine tenths occurring once. About this clone itself: As yet, its antigen is unknown.

Whether given at about 4 or about 12 weeks, second doses were pooled. The CDR3 consists of 15 residues. After removal of 3 bases from V and 2 bases from J, the junction contained 3 bases not matched to a gene. CDR1 and CDR2 from the germline V gene are MNHEY and SMNVEV (reference sequence). The J gene is TRBJ2-7, the V gene TRBV27; 11 bases fit TRBD2. Sequences were derived from peripheral blood, sampled 28 days after the second AZD1222 dose. The TCR was taken from an adult who received the AZD1222 COVID-19 vaccine. In DNA, the CDR3 is TGTGCCAGCAGTTTCCTAGCGGGAGGACCCTACGAGCAGTACTTC. It is translated as CASSFLAGGPYEQYF.